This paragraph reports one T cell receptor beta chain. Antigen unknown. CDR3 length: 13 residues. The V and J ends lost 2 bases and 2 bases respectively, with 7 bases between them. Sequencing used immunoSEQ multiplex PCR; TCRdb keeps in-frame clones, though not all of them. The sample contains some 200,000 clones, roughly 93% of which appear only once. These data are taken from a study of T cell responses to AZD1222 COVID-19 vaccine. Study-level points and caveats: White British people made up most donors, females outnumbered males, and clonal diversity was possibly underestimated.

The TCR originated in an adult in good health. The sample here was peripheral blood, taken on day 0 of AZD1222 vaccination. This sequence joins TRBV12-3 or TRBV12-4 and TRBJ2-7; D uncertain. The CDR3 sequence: CASSLSETYEQYF. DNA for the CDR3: TGTGCCAGCAGTTTATCAGAAACCTACGAGCAGTACTTC.